This T cell receptor (beta chain) is drawn from a study of blood T cell repertoires in COVID-19. As for the study in general: COVID-19 samples from acute and convalescent phases originated in the United States, Italy and Spain.

In the original processing: From reference gene primer amplification, estimates of nucleated cell counts were derived. TCRdb's copy holds only in-frame clones and misses some; the assay was immunoSEQ multiplex PCR. From that table come the V and J calls and clone size; the DNA was used to work out D and trimming. Of hundreds of thousands of clones in the sample, about 90% are singletons; the top ten hold roughly 3.4%. J was trimmed by 8 bases and V by 4 bases; bases with no gene match: 6. Germline loops: CDR1 WSHSY, CDR2 SAAADI. The CDR3 totals 14 residues. This rearrangement joins TRBV10-2 to TRBJ2-1; 9 bases agree with TRBD1. The sample consisted of peripheral blood. The clonotype comes from a young woman who had recovered from COVID-19. The CDR3 DNA sequence: TGCGCCAGCAGTGGCACGGACAGGGGACATGAGCAGTTCTTC. The encoded protein is CASSGTDRGHEQFF.